A single sample is the source of the 29 T cell receptor beta chains below, sequenced in a study of shared clonotypes between healthy human individuals. The protocol was immunoSEQ multiplex PCR, while the TCRdb copy is restricted to in-frame clones and leaves out a portion. The sample lists more than 550,000 clones, approximately 72% seen once, with less than 2% in the top ten. Specimen: memory CD4+ T cells sorted from blood. Sample subset: CD45RA-negative fraction. The receptors were sampled from a woman in her 30s in good health.

This CDR3 is CASSQTIGQGGEKLFF. In DNA form, the CDR3 reads TGCGCCAGCAGCCAAACGATAGGACAGGGTGGAGAAAAACTGTTTTTT. V is TRBV5-1 and J is TRBJ1-4, with 8 bases lining up with TRBD1. With 4 bases clipped from V and 8 bases from J, the junction kept 13 bases outside the gene matches. Per germline, CDR1 SGHRS and CDR2 YFSETQ. The CDR3 is 16 amino acids.

This sequence joins TRBV9 and TRBJ2-1; 8 positions match TRBD2. CDR1 SGDLS and CDR2 YYNGEE come from the germline V gene. Trimming took 4 bases from V and 5 from J; bases not matched to a gene: 8. The CDR3 has 15 residues. The CDR3 loop reads CASSLSGGGNNEQFF. The CDR3 bases are TGTGCCAGCAGCTTAAGCGGGGGAGGCAACAATGAGCAGTTCTTC.

About this clone itself: A much larger clone lies a single base off, so this may be a read error. Within the sample, other DNA sequences also encode this same CDR3. The chain employs TRBV6-5 and TRBJ2-3; D call uncertain. The V end was cut by 2 bases, the J end by 4 bases, with 4 bases between. CDR1 and CDR2 from the germline V gene are MNHEY and SVGAGI. CDR3 size: 12 residues. CDR3 bases: TGTGCCAGCAGTTACGCCGCAGATACGCAGTATTTT. Translated: CASSYAADTQYF.

This clone was recorded once. The chain carries TRBV19 and TRBJ2-1; D gene ambiguous. The CDR3 length is 15 residues. Deletions cut 4 bases from V and 3 bases from J, with 13 bases between. CDR1 and CDR2 from the germline V gene are LNHDA and SQIVND (reference sequence). As DNA, the CDR3 is TGTGCCAGTAGTACCCTACTGGCGAGCTACAATGAGCAGTTCTTC. This encodes CASSTLLASYNEQFF.

This clone was recorded only once. This rearrangement joins TRBV6-7 to TRBJ2-5; 7 nucleotides line up with TRBD2. TRBV6-7 has ORF status, its function being uncertain. The V segment lost 11 bases and the J segment 2 bases; nucleotides outside the gene matches: 11. The CDR3 runs to 14 residues. CDR3 in amino acids: CAGAGVARQETQYF. The CDR3 DNA follows: TGTGCCGGGGCGGGAGTTGCTCGTCAAGAGACCCAGTACTTC.

The chain combines TRBV7-6 with TRBJ2-5, with D possibly TRBD2 on 6 matching bases. The germline V gene has CDR1 SGHVS and CDR2 FNYEAQ. The CDR3 covers 16 residues. V shed 1 base and J shed 7 bases, with 19 bases lying between them. DNA for the CDR3: TGTGCCAGCAGCTTAGTAACTTCGGGAGCCCGGGGGACCCAGTACTTC. As protein: CASSLVTSGARGTQYF.

Only one count was recorded for this clone. The chain uses TRBV19 and TRBJ1-4; D uncertain. The germline V gene encodes CDR1 LNHDA and CDR2 SQIVND (reference sequence). This CDR3 region has 19 residues. The V and J ends lost 6 bases and 0 bases respectively, with 23 bases between them. The CDR3 sequence is CASSPARAAVVATNEKLFF. The CDR3 DNA follows: TGTGCCAGTAGCCCCGCGCGGGCAGCAGTAGTTGCAACTAATGAAAAACTGTTTTTT. Full variable domain (rest looked up from reference TRBV19 and TRBJ1-4): DGGITQSPKYLFRKEGQNVTLSCEQNLNHDAMYWYRQDPGQGLRLIYYSQIVNDFQKGDIAEGYSVSREKKESFPLTVTSAQKNPTAFYLCASSPARAAVVATNEKLFFGSGTQLSVL.

This clone was seen only a few times. The chain is built from TRBV5-6 and TRBJ2-5; 7 bases are a match to TRBD2. This CDR3 has 14 residues. The V gene end was trimmed by 1 base and the J gene end by 5 bases; junction bases not matched to a gene: 5. Germline V CDR1 and CDR2: SGHDT, YYEEEE. CDR3 loop: CASSLTGSGETQYF. In DNA form, the CDR3 reads TGTGCCAGCAGCTTGACGGGTAGCGGGGAGACCCAGTACTTC.

J is TRBJ2-3 and V is TRBV5-1; no clear D gene. The CDR3 has 13 amino acids. With 2 bases removed from V and 6 bases from J, the gap between germline ends came to 10 bases. Germline V lookup: CDR1 SGHRS, CDR2 YFSETQ. The CDR3 DNA sequence: TGCGCCAGCAGCTTTTCCCTAGGTGATACGCAGTATTTT. It translates to CASSFSLGDTQYF.

The chain carries TRBV5-6 and TRBJ1-2; D is uncertain. Germline CDR1 and CDR2: SGHDT and YYEEEE. This CDR3 is built from 13 residues. Trimming cost V 1 base and J 4 bases, with 8 bases left between them. The CDR3 here is CASSLKPIYGYTF. CDR3 DNA sequence: TGTGCCAGCAGCTTGAAACCGATCTATGGCTACACCTTC.

The gene calls are TRBV4-1 and TRBJ2-7; 7 nucleotides align to TRBD2. This CDR3 spans 16 amino acids. V was pared by 0 bases and J by 2 bases, with 7 bases of the junction left unmatched. Germline V gene sequence: CDR1 MGHRA, CDR2 YSYEKL. The CDR3 region is CASSQESSGTPYEQYF. The CDR3 nucleotides are TGCGCCAGCAGCCAAGAGTCCAGCGGGACCCCCTACGAGCAGTACTTC.

V is TRBV7-9 and J is TRBJ1-2, with 9 bases matching TRBD1. The ends lost 3 bases at V and 7 bases at J; junction bases unmatched: 6. This CDR3 has 14 amino acids. CDR1 and CDR2 (germline): SEHNR, FQNEAQ (reference sequence). The CDR3 is CASSFSRTGAGYTF. The DNA of the CDR3 is TGTGCCAGCAGCTTCTCTAGGACAGGGGCTGGCTACACCTTC.

V gene TRBV5-1 combines with J gene TRBJ1-4; D call uncertain. Germline CDR1 SGHRS, CDR2 YFSETQ. With 4 bases removed from V and 0 bases from J, the gap between germline ends came to 10 bases. The length of the CDR3 is 15 residues. CDR3 in amino acids: CASSIGRATNEKLFF. CDR3 nucleotides: TGCGCCAGCAGCATCGGACGGGCAACTAATGAAAAACTGTTTTTT.

This clone was seen at least ten times. The V and J genes are TRBV28 and TRBJ1-4; 10 nucleotides agree with TRBD1. J lost 6 bases, V lost 5 bases, and 6 bases had no gene match. The CDR3 spans 15 residues. Germline CDR1 and CDR2: MDHEN and SYDVKM. CDR3 region: CASSSAGTGDEKLFF. DNA of the CDR3: TGTGCCAGCAGTAGCGCCGGGACAGGGGATGAAAAACTGTTTTTT.

The J gene is TRBJ1-1, the V gene TRBV18; the D is unclear. Trimming left V 0 bases short and J 11 bases short, with 13 bases between. This CDR3 spans 13 amino acids. Germline V lookup: CDR1 KGHSH, CDR2 LQKENI. The CDR3 nucleotides read TGTGCCAGCTCACCACCGACGCCCCGGCAGGCTTTCTTT. Protein product: CASSPPTPRQAFF.

This clone was detected ten times or more. This chain's CDR3 is CASSSGTGSYNEQFF. Written as DNA, the CDR3 is TGTGCCAGCAGCTCCGGGACAGGGAGCTACAATGAGCAGTTCTTC. J is TRBJ2-1 and V is TRBV5-8; TRBD1 agrees at 9 bases. The germline V gene has CDR1 SGHTS and CDR2 YDEGEE. Trimming cost V 3 bases and J 3 bases; bases outside gene matches: 4. The CDR3 length is 15 residues.

This clone was seen repeatedly, ten times or more. The V and J genes are TRBV28 and TRBJ2-1, with TRBD2 matching 16 bases. Looked up from germline, CDR1 is MDHEN and CDR2 is SYDVKM. Trimming cost V 1 base and J 6 bases; bases outside gene matches: 9. This CDR3 is built from 19 residues. CDR3 sequence reads: CASSLFGTSGRARLNEQFF. CDR3 in DNA: TGTGCCAGCAGTTTATTCGGGACTAGCGGGAGGGCCAGGCTCAATGAGCAGTTCTTC.

The gene calls are TRBV28 and TRBJ2-7; tentatively, D is TRBD1 (7 bases). Trimming took off 4 bases at V and 8 bases at J, with 18 bases between the two ends. This CDR3 is 14 amino acids long. CDR1 MDHEN and CDR2 SYDVKM come from the germline V gene. CDR3: CASSSGQVGGKQYF. The CDR3 coding sequence is TGTGCCAGCAGTTCTGGACAGGTTGGAGGGAAGCAGTACTTC.

The chain employs TRBV21-1 and TRBJ2-7. TRBV21-1 corresponds to a pseudogene. The CDR3 is made up of 10 amino acids. The CDR3 sequence is CASSMGEQYF. CDR3 nucleotide sequence: TGTGCCAGCAGCATGGGTGAGCAGTACTTC.

The V and J genes are TRBV6-4 and TRBJ2-4, with TRBD1 matching over 7 bases. Losses at the gene ends were 3 bases for V and 1 base for J; bases not matched to a gene: 12. The V gene's germline CDR1 is MRHNA and CDR2 SNTAGT. This CDR3 region has 18 residues. The DNA for the CDR3 is TGTGCCAGCAGTGAAGGGAGTAGGGACAGTGGGGCCAAAAACATTCAGTACTTC. Amino acid sequence: CASSEGSRDSGAKNIQYF.

J is TRBJ1-5 and V is TRBV6-1; D is ambiguous. CDR1 is MNHNS and CDR2 is SASEGT in the germline V gene. Trimming stripped 8 bases from V and 0 bases from J, with 14 bases between. CDR3 size: 15 residues. This CDR3 reads CASQWASHSNQPQHF. The CDR3 DNA sequence: TGTGCCAGCCAGTGGGCATCGCATAGCAATCAGCCCCAGCATTTT.

The count of this clone is one. Distinct nucleotide sequences in the sample also encode this CDR3. V and J are TRBV5-1 and TRBJ1-4, with D possibly matching TRBD1 (5 bases). Germline V gene sequence: CDR1 SGHRS, CDR2 YFSETQ. V was trimmed by 3 bases and J by 4 bases, leaving 10 bases between them. This CDR3 spans 14 amino acids. In DNA, the CDR3 is TGCGCCAGCAGCTCCGGGGGTAGTAATGAAAAACTGTTTTTT. As protein: CASSSGGSNEKLFF.

This clone was counted ten times or more. Other DNA variants within this sample encode the same CDR3. The chain couples TRBV19 to TRBJ1-5; the D is unclear. The germline V gene has CDR1 LNHDA and CDR2 SQIVND (reference sequence). This CDR3 contains 15 residues. The germline V and J ends were trimmed by 3 bases and 6 bases, with 15 bases remaining between them. The CDR3 nucleotides are TGTGCCAGTAGTATTGACCCACCTACAAGTCAGCCCCAGCATTTT. Its protein product is CASSIDPPTSQPQHF.

The CDR3 DNA is TGTGCCAGCAGCGTAGCCGGGAGTACCACAGATACGCAGTATTTT. Its translation: CASSVAGSTTDTQYF. The chain couples TRBV9 to TRBJ2-3; possibly TRBD2 for D (6 bases). The CDR3 is 15 residues long. CDR1 is SGDLS and CDR2 is YYNGEE in the germline V gene. V gave up 0 bases and J gave up 2 bases, with 10 bases separating them.

V and J are TRBV21-1 and TRBJ1-5. TRBV21-1 constitutes a pseudogene. The CDR3 runs to 14 residues. The CDR3 spells CASMTGRSNQPQHF. The CDR3 nucleotides read TGTGCCAGCATGACCGGACGGAGCAATCAGCCCCAGCATTTT.

The V call is TRBV5-1, the J call TRBJ2-1, with D possibly being TRBD2 (6 bases). Per germline, CDR1 SGHRS and CDR2 YFSETQ. The CDR3 has 16 residues. Trimming pared 4 bases from V and 8 bases from J, leaving 22 bases between. The CDR3 DNA is TGCGCCAGCAGCCTGGCGGGACGCCACGTCGTCGATGAGCAGTTCTTC. Encoded protein: CASSLAGRHVVDEQFF.

The rearrangement links TRBV7-8 to TRBJ1-1; D perhaps matches TRBD1 (6 bases). The CDR3 consists of 17 residues. Germline lookup yields CDR1 SGHVS and CDR2 FQNEAQ. V was cut by 3 bases and J by 1 base, with 18 bases left in between. The CDR3 DNA reads as TGTGCCAGCAGCTTCCCTAAAACAGGGAATTCGAACACTGAAGCTTTCTTT. Translated, it gives CASSFPKTGNSNTEAFF.

This clone was detected only a few times. The chain links TRBV5-6 to TRBJ1-1; 7 bases fit TRBD1. The CDR3 runs 16 residues. J lost 4 bases, V lost 0 bases, and 9 bases had no gene match. CDR1 and CDR2 from the germline V gene are SGHDT and YYEEEE. The CDR3 sequence is CASSLDRGALATEAFF. Written as DNA, the CDR3 is TGTGCCAGCAGCTTGGACAGGGGCGCGTTAGCCACTGAAGCTTTCTTT.

This chain connects TRBV28 to TRBJ2-7, with a weak D call TRBD2 (6 bases). The germline CDR1 and CDR2 sequences are MDHEN and SYDVKM. The CDR3 is made up of 15 amino acids. V gave up 2 bases and J gave up 10 bases, with 21 bases separating them. This chain's CDR3 is CASSLAVKASVNQYF. In DNA form, the CDR3 reads TGTGCCAGCAGTTTAGCGGTGAAGGCTAGCGTGAACCAGTACTTC.